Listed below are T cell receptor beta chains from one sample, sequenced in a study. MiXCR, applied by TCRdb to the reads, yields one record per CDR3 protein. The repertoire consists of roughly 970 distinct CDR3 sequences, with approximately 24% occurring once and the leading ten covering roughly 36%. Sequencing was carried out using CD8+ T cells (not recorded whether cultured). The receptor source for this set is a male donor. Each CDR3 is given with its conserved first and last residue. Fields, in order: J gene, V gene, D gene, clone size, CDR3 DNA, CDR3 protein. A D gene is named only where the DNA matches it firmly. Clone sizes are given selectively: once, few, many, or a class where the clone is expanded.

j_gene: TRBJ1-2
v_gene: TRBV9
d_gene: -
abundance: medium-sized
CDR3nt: TGTGCCAGCAGCTCGTCGGACACCTCCTATGGCTACACCTTC
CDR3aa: CASSSSDTSYGYTF

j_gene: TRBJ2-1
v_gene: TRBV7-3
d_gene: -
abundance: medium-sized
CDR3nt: TGTGCCAGCAGCTCGGACTCGTACAATGAGCAGTTCTTC
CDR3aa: CASSSDSYNEQFF

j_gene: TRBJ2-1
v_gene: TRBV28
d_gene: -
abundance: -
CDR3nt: TGTGCCAGCAGTTCCCCATCGGACGGGAGCTCCTACAATGAGCAGCTCTTC
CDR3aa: CASSSPSDGSSYNEQLF

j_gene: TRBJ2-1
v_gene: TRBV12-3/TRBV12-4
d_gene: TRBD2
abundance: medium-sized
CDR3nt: TGTGCCAGCAGTTCTAATGACGCGTTAGCGGGGGGCTATGAGCAGTTCTTC
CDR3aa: CASSSNDALAGGYEQFF

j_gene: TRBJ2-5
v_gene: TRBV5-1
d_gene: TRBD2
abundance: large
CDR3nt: TGCGCCAGCAGCTTGGAGGCTAGCGGGAGTGGAGAGACCCAGTACTTC
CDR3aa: CASSLEASGSGETQYF

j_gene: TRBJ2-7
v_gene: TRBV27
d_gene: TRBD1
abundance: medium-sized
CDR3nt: TGTGCCAGCAGCTACGGACAGGGAGGCGAGCAGTACTTC
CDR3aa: CASSYGQGGEQYF

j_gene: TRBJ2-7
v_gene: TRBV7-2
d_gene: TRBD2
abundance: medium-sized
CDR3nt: TGTGCCAGCAAGTTTGCGGGAGGGCCCTACGAGCAGTACTTC
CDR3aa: CASKFAGGPYEQYF

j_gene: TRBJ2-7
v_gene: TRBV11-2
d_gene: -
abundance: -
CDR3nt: TGTGCCGGCAGCTTAAGCTCCCAGTCCTACGAGCAGTACTTC
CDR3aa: CAGSLSSQSYEQYF

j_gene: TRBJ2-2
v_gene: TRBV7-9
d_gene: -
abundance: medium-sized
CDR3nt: TGTGCCAGCAGCCCCCCAGCATCCGGGGAGCTGTTTTTT
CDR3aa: CASSPPASGELFF

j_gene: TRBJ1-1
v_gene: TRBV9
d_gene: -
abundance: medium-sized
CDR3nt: TGTGCCAGCAGCGTAACCGGACATCCGAACACTGAAGCTTTCTTT
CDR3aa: CASSVTGHPNTEAFF

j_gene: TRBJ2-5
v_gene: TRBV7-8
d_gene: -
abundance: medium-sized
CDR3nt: TGTGCCAGCAGCCCAGCATACCAAGAGACCCAGTACTTC
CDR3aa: CASSPAYQETQYF

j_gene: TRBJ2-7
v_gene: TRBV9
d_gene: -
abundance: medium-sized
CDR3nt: TGTGCCAGCAGCGTAGGGACTACCCCCTACGAGCAGTACTTC
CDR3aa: CASSVGTTPYEQYF

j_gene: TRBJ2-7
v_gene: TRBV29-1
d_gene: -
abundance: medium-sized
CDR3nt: TGCAGCGTTGAAACGCGGAGCTCCTACGAGCAGTACTTC
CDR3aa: CSVETRSSYEQYF

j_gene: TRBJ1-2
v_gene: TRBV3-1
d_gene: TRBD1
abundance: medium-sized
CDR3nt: TGTGCCAGCAGCCAAGAGACAGGGCTATCTAACTATGGCTACACCTTC
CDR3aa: CASSQETGLSNYGYTF

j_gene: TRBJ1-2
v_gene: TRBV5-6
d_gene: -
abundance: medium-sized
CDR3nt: TGTGCCAGCAGCTTTAAGACCGGGGATCAGGGCTACACCTTC
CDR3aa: CASSFKTGDQGYTF

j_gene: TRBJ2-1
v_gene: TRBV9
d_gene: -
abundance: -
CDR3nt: TGTGCCAGCAGCGTCTACGGAGCGAACAATGAGCAGTTCTTC
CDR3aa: CASSVYGANNEQFF

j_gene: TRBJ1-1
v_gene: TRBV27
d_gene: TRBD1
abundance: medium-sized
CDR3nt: TGTGCCAGCAGTCTCCGACAGGGCGAAGCTTTCTTT
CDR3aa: CASSLRQGEAFF

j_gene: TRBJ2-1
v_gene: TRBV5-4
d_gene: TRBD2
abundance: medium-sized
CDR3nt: TGTGCCAGCAGCTTGCGATCCTCGTTCGTACTCGGGGGGAGGGAGGATGGTGAGCAGTTCTTC
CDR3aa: CASSLRSSFVLGGREDGEQFF

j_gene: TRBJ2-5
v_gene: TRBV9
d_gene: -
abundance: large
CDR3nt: TGTGCCAGCAGCGTAGGGGCACTTTCACAAGAGACCCAGTACTTC
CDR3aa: CASSVGALSQETQYF

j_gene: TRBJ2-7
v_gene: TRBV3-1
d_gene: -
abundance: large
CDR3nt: TGTGCCAGCAGCCAAGATCTTATCTGGTCCTACGAGCAGTACTTC
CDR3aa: CASSQDLIWSYEQYF

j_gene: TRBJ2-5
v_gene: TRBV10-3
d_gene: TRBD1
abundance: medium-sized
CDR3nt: TGTGCCATCAGTGAGGGGGCAGGGGGTCAAGAGACCCAGTACTTC
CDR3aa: CAISEGAGGQETQYF

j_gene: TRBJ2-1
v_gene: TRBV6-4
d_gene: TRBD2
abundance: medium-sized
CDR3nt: TGTGCCAGCAGTGACCTAGCGGGAGCGGGTTACAATGAGCAGTTCTTC
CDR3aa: CASSDLAGAGYNEQFF

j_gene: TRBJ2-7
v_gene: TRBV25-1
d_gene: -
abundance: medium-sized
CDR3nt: TGTGCCAGCAGTTTTAATTTCTACGAGCAGTACTTC
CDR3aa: CASSFNFYEQYF

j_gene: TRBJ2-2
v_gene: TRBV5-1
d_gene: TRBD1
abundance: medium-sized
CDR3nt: TGCGCCAGCAGCTTGGCCGGGACAGACTACACCGGGGAGCTGTTTTTT
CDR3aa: CASSLAGTDYTGELFF

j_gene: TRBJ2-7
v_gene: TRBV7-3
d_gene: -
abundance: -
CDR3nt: TGTGCCAGCATCTCGGATAGCTCCTACGGGCAGTACTTC
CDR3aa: CASISDSSYGQYF

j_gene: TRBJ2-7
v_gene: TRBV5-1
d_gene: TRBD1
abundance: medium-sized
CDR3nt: TGCGCCAGCAGCTTGGTGGGACAGGGGGCCAAGAGCTCCTACGAGCAGTACTTC
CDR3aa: CASSLVGQGAKSSYEQYF

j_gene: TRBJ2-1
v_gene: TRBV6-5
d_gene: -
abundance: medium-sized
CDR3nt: TGTGCCAGCAGTGCCAGACAGAGATCATACAATGAGCAGTTCTTC
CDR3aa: CASSARQRSYNEQFF

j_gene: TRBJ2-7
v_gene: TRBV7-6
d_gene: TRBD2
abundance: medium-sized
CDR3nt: TGTGCCAGCAGCTTCGCGGGAGTCAACGAGCAGTACTTC
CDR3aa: CASSFAGVNEQYF

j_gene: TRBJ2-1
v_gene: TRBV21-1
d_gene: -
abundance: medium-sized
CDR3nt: TGTGCCAGCAGCAAAGAGGTCGCAGGTTATGAGCAGTTCTTC
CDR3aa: CASSKEVAGYEQFF

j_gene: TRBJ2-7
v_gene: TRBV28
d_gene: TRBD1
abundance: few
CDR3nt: TGTGCCAGCCGGGACAGGGGGGTGAACGAGCAGTACTTC
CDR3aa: CASRDRGVNEQYF

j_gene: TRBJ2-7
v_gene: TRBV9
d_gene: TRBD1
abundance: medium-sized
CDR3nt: TGTGCCAGCAGCGCCATGGACAGGGACGAGCAGTACTTC
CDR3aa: CASSAMDRDEQYF

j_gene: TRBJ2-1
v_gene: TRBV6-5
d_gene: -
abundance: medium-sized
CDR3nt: TGTGCCAGCAGACCGGGGTGGGCGAGTCACTACAATGAGCAGTTCTTC
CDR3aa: CASRPGWASHYNEQFF

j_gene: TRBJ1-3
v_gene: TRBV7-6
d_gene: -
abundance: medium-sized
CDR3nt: TGTGCCAGCAGCTTAGCGGGGCAGACTCACTCTGGAAACACCATATATTTT
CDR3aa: CASSLAGQTHSGNTIYF

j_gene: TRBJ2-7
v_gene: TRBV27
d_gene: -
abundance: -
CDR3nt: TGTGCCAGCAGTTCCTTTATGGCCTACGAGCAGTACTTC
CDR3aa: CASSSFMAYEQYF

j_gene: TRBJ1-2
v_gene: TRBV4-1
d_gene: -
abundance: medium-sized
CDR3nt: TGCGCCAGCAGCCAAGGGACGTTCCCCGCTGGCTACACCTTC
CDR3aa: CASSQGTFPAGYTF

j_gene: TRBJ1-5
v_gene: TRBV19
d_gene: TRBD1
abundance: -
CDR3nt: TGTGCCAGTACCCGGGACAGTTATCAGCCCCAGCATTTT
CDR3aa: CASTRDSYQPQHF

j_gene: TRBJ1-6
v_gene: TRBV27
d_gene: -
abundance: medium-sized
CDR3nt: TGTGCCAGCAGTCCTCAGGGGTATAATTCACCCCTCCACTTT
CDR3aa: CASSPQGYNSPLHF

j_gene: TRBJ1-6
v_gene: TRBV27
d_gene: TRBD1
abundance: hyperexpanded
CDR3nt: TGTGCCAGCAGTTCGTACAGGGGGTTAGTATCACCCCTCCACTTT
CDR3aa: CASSSYRGLVSPLHF

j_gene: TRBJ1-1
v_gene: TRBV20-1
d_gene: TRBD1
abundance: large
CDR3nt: TGCAGTGCTAGCCCGGGACAGAATTCGTTCACTGAAGCTTTCTTT
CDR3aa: CSASPGQNSFTEAFF

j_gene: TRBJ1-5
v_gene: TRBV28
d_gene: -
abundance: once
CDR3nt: TGTGCCAGCAGTTCACCATACGACGATCAATTGGGAGATACGCAGCATTTT
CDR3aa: CASSSPYDDQLGDTQHF

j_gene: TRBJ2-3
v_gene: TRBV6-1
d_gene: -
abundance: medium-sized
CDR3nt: TGTGCCAGCAGTGAAGCAGGTGGCAGGGGCACAGATACGCAGTATTTT
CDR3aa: CASSEAGGRGTDTQYF

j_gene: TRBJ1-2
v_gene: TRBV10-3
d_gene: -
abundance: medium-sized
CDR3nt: TGTGCCATCAGTGATCTGAAAAACTATGGCTACACCTTC
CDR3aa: CAISDLKNYGYTF

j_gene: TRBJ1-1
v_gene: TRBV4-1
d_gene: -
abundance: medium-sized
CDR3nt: TGCGCCAGCAGCCAAGGACCGAGGACTGAAGCTTTCTTT
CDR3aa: CASSQGPRTEAFF

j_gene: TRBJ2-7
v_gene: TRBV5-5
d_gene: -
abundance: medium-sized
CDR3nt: TGTGCCAGCAGCTCGGGCCTAATTTCCTTCTACGAGCAGTACTTC
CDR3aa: CASSSGLISFYEQYF

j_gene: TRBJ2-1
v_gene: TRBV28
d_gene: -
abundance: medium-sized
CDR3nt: TGTGCCAGCAGTGACCTCTACGGCAATGAGCAGTTCTTC
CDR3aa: CASSDLYGNEQFF

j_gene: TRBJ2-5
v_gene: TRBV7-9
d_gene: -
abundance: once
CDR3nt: TGTGCCAGCAGCTGGAGCGGAACTAGTGTCGGTCCTGAAGAGACCCAGTACTTC
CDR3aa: CASSWSGTSVGPEETQYF

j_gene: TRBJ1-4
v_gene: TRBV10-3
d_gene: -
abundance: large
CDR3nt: TGTGCCATCAGTGACCTAACTAATGAAAAACTGTTTTTT
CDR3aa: CAISDLTNEKLFF

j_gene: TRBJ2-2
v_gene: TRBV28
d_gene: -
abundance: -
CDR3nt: TGTGCCAGCAGTCTCCTCGGCCACGGGAGAGTAGAGGAGCTGTTTTTT
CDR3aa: CASSLLGHGRVEELFF

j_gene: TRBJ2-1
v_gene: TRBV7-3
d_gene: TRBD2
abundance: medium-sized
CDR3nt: TGTGCTAGCGGGAGCGGGACCCTCAATGAGCAGTTCTTC
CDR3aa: CASGSGTLNEQFF

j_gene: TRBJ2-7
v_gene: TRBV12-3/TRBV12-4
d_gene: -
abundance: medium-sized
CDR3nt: TGTGCCAGCAGCGCAACGGATGCCTACGAGCAGTACTTC
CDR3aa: CASSATDAYEQYF

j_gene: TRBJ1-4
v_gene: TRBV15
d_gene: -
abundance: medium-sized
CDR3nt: TGTGCCACCAGCAGAGTCCAACAGGAGAATGAAAAACTGTTTTTT
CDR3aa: CATSRVQQENEKLFF

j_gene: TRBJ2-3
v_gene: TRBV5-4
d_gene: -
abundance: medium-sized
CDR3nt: TGTGCCAGCAGCTGGGGCGGGAATACGCAGTATTTT
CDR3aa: CASSWGGNTQYF

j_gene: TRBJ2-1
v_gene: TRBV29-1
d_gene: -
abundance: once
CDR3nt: TGCAGCGTTGAGCTGTTATGCAATGAGCAGCTCTTC
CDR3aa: CSVELLCNEQLF

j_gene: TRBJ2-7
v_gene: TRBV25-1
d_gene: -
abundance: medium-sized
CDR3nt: TGTGCCAGCAGTGAATGGGTAGCCTTCTCCTACGAGCAGTACTTC
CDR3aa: CASSEWVAFSYEQYF

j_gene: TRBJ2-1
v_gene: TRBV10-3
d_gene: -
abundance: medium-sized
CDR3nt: TGTGCCATCAGGGACAGTTTCTCCTACAATGAGCAGTTCTTC
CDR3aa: CAIRDSFSYNEQFF

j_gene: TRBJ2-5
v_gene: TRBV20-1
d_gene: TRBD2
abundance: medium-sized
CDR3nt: TGCAGTGCTAGAGGGCTAGCGGGGGGGCCGGTAGAGACCCAGTACTTC
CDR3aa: CSARGLAGGPVETQYF

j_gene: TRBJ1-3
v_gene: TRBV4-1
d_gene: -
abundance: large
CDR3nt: TGCGCCAGCAGCCAAGGGAGAAACACCATATATTTT
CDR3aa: CASSQGRNTIYF